This T cell receptor beta chain was sequenced during a study of cytomegalovirus exposure and HLA in healthy donors. The study ran its PCR with 60 Vbeta and 13 Jbeta primers. Repertoires were generated with immunoSEQ multiplex PCR, while TCRdb's copy carries only in-frame clones and drops some. The sample lists 150,000 to 200,000 clones, roughly 78% occurring once. The germline V gene has CDR1 MNHEY and CDR2 SVGAGI. Losses at the gene ends were 5 bases for V and 4 bases for J; bases not matched to a gene: 4. This CDR3 comprises 14 residues. Comment on this clone: The antigen remains unidentified.

Study results and caveats: A later analysis showed TCR association rates differing by HLA locus, peaking at DRB1 and lowest at HLA-C. A list of 164 TCR beta chains associated with cytomegalovirus was given. V- and J-gene trimming in TCR beta was tied to a missense DCLRE1C variant by an analysis performed later.

The origin of this receptor is a woman aged 45 to 65 in good health and CMV-seropositive. The chain combines TRBV6-5 with TRBJ2-3; 9 nucleotides line up with TRBD2. Sequenced sample: PBMCs. DNA of the CDR3: TGTGCCAGCAGTCGAGGACTAGCGTCAGATACGCAGTATTTT. This codes for CASSRGLASDTQYF.